This T cell receptor (beta chain) is from a study of graft-versus-host responses after intestinal transplantation. Study details: Recipients underwent multivisceral, liver-intestinal, or isolated intestinal transplants. Induction using anti-thymocyte globulin, followed by tacrolimus and steroids for roughly 3 years, was given to all recipients. Findings and limits, study-wide: HvG clone declines early post-transplant were associated with peak circulating GvH levels.

A word on this clone: The target antigen is unknown.

V trimming: 4 bases; J trimming: 5 bases; junction bases outside the gene matches: 14. CDR3 length: 17 amino acids. Germline CDR1 reads SGHRS; CDR2 reads YFSETQ. Only in-frame clones appear in the TCRdb table, and some are missing; sequencing was by immunoSEQ multiplex PCR. The sample includes over 35,000 clones, roughly nine tenths seen only once; the top ten take less than 3%. Source: PBMCs, taken about 330 days after intestinal transplant. The rearrangement links TRBV5-1 to TRBJ1-1, with 10 bases fitting TRBD1. The TCR was taken from a human patient who received an intestinal transplant, so some T cells may come from the graft donor. CDR3 sequence (DNA): TGCGCCAGCAGCCGACTCGGACAGGGGGTAGGGGAAACTGAAGCTTTCTTT. Its translation: CASSRLGQGVGETEAFF.